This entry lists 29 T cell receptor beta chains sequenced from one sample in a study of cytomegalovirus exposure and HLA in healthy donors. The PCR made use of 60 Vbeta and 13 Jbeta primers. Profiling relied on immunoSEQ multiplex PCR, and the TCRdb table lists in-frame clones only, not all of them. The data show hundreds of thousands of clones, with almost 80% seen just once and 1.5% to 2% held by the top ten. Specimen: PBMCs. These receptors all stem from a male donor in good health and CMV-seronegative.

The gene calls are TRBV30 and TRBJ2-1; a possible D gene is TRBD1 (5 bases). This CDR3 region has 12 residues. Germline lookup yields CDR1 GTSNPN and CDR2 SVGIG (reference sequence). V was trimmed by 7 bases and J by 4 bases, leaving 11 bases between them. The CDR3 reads CALDTPYNEQFF. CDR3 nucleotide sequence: TGTGCCTTGGACACCCCATACAATGAGCAGTTCTTC.

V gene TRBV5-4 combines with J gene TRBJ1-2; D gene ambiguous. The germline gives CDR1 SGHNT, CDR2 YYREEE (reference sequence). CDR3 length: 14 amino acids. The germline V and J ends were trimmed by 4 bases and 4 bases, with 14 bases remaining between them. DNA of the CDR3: TGTGCCAGCAGCCCAGCCGGGGAGGGCTATGGCTACACCTTC. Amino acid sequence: CASSPAGEGYGYTF.

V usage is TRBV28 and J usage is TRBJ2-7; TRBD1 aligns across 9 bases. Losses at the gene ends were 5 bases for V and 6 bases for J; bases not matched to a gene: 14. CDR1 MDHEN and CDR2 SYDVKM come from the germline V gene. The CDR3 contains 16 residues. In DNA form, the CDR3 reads TGTGCCAGCAGTCTCTACAAGGACAGGGGAGAAAGCGAGCAGTACTTC. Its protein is CASSLYKDRGESEQYF.

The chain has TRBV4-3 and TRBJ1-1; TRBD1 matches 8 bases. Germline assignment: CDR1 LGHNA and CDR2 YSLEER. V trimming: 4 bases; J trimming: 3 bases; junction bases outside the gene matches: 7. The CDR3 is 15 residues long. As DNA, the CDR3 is TGCGCCAGCAGCCGCGGACAGGGCCGGGACACTGAAGCTTTCTTT. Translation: CASSRGQGRDTEAFF.

The CDR3 DNA reads TGCGCCAGCAGCTCGACTAGCGGGGCAGATACGCAGTATTTT. Its protein product is CASSSTSGADTQYF. The chain links TRBV5-1 to TRBJ2-3; 11 positions match TRBD2. The V gene's germline CDR1 is SGHRS and CDR2 YFSETQ. Germline trimming cut 3 bases from V and 4 bases from J; bases unmatched to any gene: 1. There are 14 residues in the CDR3.

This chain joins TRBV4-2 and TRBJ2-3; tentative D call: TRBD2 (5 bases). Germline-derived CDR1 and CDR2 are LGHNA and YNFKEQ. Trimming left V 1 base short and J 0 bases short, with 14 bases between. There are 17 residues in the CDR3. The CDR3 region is CASSQVLAVSSTDTQYF. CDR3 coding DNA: TGTGCCAGCAGCCAAGTCCTAGCCGTATCTAGCACAGATACGCAGTATTTT.

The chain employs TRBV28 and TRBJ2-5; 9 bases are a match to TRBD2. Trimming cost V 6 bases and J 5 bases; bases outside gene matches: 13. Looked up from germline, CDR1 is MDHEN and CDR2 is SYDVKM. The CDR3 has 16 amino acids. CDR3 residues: CASRGGVLAGEETQYF. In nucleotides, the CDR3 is TGTGCCAGCAGAGGGGGAGTTTTAGCGGGAGAGGAGACCCAGTACTTC.

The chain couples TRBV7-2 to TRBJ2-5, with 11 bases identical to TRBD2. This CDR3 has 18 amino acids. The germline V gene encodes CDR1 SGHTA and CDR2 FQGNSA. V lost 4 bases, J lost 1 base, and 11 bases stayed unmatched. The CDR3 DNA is TGTGCCAGCAGCTCCCCCACTAGCGGGAGCGACTTCCAAGAGACCCAGTACTTC. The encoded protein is CASSSPTSGSDFQETQYF.

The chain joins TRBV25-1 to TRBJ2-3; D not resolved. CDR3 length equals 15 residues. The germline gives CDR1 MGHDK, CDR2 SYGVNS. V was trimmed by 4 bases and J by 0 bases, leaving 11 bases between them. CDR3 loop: CASSGLKPSTDTQYF. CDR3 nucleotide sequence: TGTGCCAGCAGTGGACTGAAACCTAGCACAGATACGCAGTATTTT.

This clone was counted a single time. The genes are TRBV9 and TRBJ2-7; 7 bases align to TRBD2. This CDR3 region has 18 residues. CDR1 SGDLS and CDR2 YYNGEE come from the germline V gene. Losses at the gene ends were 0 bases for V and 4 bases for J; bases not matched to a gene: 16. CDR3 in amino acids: CASSVDNGRSHIPYEQYF. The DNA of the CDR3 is TGTGCCAGCAGCGTAGATAACGGGAGGTCACATATACCTTACGAGCAGTACTTC.

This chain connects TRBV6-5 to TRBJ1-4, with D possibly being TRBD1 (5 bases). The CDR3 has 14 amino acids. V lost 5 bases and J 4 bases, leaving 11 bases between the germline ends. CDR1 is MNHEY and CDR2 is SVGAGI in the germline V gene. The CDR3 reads CASSEGQGNEKLFF. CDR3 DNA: TGTGCCAGCAGTGAAGGTCAGGGTAATGAAAAACTGTTTTTT.

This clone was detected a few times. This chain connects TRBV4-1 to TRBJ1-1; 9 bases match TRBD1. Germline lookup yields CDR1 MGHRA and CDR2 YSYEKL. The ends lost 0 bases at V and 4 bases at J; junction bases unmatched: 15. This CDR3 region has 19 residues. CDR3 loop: CASSQDGSGTGRRGTEAFF. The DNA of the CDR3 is TGCGCCAGCAGCCAAGATGGGTCCGGGACAGGGCGACGGGGCACTGAAGCTTTCTTT.

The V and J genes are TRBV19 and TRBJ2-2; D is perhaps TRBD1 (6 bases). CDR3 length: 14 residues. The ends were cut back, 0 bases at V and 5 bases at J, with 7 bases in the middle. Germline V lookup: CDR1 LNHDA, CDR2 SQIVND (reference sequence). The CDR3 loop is CASSIDTGTGELFF. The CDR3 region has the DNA TGTGCCAGTAGTATAGATACAGGGACCGGGGAGCTGTTTTTT.

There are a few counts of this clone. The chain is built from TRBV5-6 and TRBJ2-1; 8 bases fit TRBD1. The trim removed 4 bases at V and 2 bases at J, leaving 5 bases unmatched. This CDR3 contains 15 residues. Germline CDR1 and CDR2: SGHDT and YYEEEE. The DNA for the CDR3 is TGTGCCAGCAGCAATTGGGACAGGCCCTACAATGAGCAGTTCTTC. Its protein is CASSNWDRPYNEQFF.

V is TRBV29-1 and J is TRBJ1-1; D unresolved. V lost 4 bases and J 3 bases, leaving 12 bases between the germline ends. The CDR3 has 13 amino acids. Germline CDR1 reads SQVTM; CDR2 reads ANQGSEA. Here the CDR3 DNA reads TGCAGCGTTGGGGCCGGGATCGACACTGAAGCTTTCTTT. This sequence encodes CSVGAGIDTEAFF.

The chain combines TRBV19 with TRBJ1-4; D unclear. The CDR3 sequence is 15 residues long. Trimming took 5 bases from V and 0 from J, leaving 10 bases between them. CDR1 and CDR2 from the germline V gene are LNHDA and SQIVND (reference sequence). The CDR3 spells CASSLPGATNEKLFF. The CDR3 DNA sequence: TGTGCCAGTAGTCTACCGGGAGCAACTAATGAAAAACTGTTTTTT.

CDR3 protein: CSVIQGAGETQYF. As DNA, the CDR3 is TGCAGCGTTATACAGGGGGCGGGGGAGACCCAGTACTTC. The rearrangement links TRBV29-1 to TRBJ2-5, with 9 nucleotides matching TRBD1. CDR1 SQVTM and CDR2 ANQGSEA come from the germline V gene. V was clipped by 5 bases and J by 5 bases; unmatched bases: 6. CDR3 size: 13 residues.

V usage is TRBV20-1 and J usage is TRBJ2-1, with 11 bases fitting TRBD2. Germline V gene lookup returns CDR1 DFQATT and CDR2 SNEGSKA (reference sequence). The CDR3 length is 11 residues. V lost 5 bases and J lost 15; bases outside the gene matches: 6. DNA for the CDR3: TGCAGTGCTCATTCCGGGACTAGCGGGTTCTTC. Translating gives CSAHSGTSGFF.

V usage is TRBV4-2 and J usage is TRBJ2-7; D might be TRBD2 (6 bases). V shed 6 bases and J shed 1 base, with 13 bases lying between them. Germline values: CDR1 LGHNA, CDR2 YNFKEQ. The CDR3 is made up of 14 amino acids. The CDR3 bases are TGTGCCAGCAGTCAAAGCGGGCAATCCTACGAGCAGTACTTC. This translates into CASSQSGQSYEQYF.

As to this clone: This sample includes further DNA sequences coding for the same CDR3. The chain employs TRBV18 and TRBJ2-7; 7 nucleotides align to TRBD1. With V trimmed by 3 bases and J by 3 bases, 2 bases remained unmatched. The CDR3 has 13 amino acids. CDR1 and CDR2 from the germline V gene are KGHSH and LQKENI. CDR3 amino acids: CASSPRDSYEQYF. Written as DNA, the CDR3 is TGTGCCAGCTCACCCCGGGACAGCTACGAGCAGTACTTC.

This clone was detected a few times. The CDR3 sequence: CASSPGHSNSPLHF. CDR3 DNA sequence: TGTGCCAGCAGCCCGGGACACTCTAATTCACCCCTCCACTTT. The rearrangement links TRBV7-3 to TRBJ1-6, with a weak D call TRBD1 (6 bases). The CDR3 has 14 residues. Germline values: CDR1 SGHTA, CDR2 FQGTGA. Deletions cut 5 bases from V and 6 bases from J, with 11 bases between.

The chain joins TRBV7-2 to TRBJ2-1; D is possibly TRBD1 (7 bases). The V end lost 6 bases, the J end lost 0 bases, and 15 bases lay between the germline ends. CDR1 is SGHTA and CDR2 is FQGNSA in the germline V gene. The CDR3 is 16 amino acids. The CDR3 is CASRPPGGSSYNEQFF. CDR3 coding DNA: TGTGCCAGCAGACCCCCAGGGGGGAGCTCCTACAATGAGCAGTTCTTC.

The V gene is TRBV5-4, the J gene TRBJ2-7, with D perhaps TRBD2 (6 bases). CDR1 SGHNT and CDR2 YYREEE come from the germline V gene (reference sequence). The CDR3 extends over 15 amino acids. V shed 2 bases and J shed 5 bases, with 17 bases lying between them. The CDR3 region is CASSFWASAVHEQYF. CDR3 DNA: TGTGCCAGCAGCTTTTGGGCTAGCGCAGTCCACGAGCAGTACTTC.

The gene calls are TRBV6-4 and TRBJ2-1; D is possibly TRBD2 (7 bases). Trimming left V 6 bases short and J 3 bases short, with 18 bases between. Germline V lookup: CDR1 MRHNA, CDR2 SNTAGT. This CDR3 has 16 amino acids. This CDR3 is CASSPVGGGGYNEQFF. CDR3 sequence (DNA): TGTGCCAGCAGCCCGGTGGGAGGGGGTGGCTACAATGAGCAGTTCTTC.

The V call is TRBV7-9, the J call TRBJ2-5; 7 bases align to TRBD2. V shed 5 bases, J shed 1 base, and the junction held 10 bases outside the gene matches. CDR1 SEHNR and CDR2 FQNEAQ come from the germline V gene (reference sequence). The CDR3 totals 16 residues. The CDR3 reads CASSPPWPSGQETQYF. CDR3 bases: TGTGCCAGCAGCCCCCCCTGGCCTAGCGGCCAAGAGACCCAGTACTTC.

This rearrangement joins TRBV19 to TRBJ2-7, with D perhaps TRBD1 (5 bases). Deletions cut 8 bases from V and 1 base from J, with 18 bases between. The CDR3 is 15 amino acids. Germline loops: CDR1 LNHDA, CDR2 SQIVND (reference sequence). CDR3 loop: CASRLTGTQSYEQYF. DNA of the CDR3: TGTGCCAGTCGACTCACAGGTACCCAATCCTACGAGCAGTACTTC.

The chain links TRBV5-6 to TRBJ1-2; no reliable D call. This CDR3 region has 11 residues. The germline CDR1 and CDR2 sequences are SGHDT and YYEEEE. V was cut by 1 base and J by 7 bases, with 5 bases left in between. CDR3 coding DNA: TGTGCCAGCAGCTTGTCACTTGGCTACACCTTC. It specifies CASSLSLGYTF.

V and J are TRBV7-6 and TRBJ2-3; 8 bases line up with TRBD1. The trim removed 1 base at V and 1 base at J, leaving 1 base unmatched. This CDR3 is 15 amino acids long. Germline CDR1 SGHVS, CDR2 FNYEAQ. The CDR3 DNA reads TGTGCCAGCAGCTTAGGGACAGGGCGCACAGATACGCAGTATTTT. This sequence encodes CASSLGTGRTDTQYF.

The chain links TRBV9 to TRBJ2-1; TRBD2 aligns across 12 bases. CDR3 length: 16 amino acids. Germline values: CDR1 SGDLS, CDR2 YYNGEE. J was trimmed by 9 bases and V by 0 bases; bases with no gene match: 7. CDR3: CASSVATSGGPIEQFF. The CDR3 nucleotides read TGTGCCAGCAGCGTAGCTACTAGCGGGGGGCCCATTGAGCAGTTCTTC. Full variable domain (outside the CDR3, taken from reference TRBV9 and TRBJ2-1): DSGVTQTPKHLITATGQRVTLRCSPRSGDLSVYWYQQSLDQGLQFLIQYYNGEERAKGNILERFSAQQFPDLHSELNLSSLELGDSALYFCASSVATSGGPIEQFFGPGTRLTVL.